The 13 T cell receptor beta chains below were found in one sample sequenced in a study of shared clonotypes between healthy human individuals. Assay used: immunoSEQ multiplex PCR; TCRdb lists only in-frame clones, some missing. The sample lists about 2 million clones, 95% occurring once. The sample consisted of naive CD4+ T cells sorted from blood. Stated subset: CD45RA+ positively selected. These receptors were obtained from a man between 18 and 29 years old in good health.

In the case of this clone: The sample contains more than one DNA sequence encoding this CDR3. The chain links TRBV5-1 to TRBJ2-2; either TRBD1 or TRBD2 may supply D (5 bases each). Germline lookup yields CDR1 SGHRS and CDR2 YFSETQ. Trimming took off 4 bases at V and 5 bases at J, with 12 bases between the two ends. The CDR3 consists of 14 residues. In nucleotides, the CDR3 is TGCGCCAGCAGCCCCGGGACGGGGACCGGGGAGCTGTTTTTT. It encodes CASSPGTGTGELFF.

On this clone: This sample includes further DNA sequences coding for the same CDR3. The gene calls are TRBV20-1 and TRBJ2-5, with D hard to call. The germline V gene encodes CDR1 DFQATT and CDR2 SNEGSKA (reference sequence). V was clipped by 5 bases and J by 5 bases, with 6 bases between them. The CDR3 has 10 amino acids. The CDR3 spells CSALRETQYF. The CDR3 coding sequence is TGCAGTGCTCTGAGGGAGACCCAGTACTTC.

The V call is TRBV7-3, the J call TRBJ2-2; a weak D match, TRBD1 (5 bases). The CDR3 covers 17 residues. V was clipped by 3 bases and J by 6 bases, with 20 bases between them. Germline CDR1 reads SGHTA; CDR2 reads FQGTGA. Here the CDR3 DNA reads TGTGCCAGCAGCTTGTGGGGCTCGCAATTTACTGCCGGGGAGCTGTTTTTT. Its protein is CASSLWGSQFTAGELFF.

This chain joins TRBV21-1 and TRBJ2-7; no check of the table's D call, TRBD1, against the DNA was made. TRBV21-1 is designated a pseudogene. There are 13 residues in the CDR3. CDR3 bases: TGTGCCCCCCGGGGACACGTCTCCTACGAGCAGTACTTC. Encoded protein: CAPRGHVSYEQYF.

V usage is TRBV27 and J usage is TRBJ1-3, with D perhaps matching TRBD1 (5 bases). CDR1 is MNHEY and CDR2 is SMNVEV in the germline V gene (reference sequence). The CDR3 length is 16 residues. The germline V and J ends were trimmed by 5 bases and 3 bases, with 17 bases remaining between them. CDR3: CASSPLWGVSGNTIYF. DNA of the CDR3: TGTGCCAGCAGTCCCCTTTGGGGGGTTAGTGGAAACACCATATATTTT.

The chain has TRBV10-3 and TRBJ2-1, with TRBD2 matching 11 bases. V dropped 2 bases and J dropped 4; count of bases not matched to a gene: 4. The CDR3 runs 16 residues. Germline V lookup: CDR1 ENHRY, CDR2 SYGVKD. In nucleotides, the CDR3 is TGTGCCATCAGTGAGGCCACTAGCGGGGGATACAATGAGCAGTTCTTC. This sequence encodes CAISEATSGGYNEQFF.

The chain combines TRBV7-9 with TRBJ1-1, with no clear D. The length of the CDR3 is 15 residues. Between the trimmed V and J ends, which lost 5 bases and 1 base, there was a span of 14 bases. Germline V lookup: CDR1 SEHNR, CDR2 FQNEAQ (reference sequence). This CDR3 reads CASSPRTLENTEAFF. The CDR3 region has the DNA TGTGCCAGCAGCCCGAGGACTCTCGAGAACACTGAAGCTTTCTTT. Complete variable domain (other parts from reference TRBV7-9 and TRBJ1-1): DTGVSQNPRHKITKRGQNVTFRCDPISEHNRLYWYRQTLGQGPEFLTYFQNEAQLEKSRLLSDRFSAERPKGSFSTLEIQRTEQGDSAMYLCASSPRTLENTEAFFGQGTRLTVV.

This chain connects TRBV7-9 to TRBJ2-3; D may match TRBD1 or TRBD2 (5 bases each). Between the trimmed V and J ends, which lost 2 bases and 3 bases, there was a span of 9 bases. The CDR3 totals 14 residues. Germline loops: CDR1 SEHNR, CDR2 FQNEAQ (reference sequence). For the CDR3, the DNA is TGTGCCAGCAGCTTAATGGGGGAGACAGATACGCAGTATTTT. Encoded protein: CASSLMGETDTQYF.

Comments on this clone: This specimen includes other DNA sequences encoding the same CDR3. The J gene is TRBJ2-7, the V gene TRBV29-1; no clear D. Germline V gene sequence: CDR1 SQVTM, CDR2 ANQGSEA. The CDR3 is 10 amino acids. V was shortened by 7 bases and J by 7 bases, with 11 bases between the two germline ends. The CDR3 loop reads CSAWESEQYF. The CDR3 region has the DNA TGCAGCGCATGGGAAAGTGAGCAGTACTTC.

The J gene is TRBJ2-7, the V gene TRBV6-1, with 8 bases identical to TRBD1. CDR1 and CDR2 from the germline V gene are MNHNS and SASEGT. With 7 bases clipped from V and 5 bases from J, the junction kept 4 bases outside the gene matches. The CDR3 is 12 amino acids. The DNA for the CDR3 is TGTGCCAGCACGAGGACAGGGAACGAGCAGTACTTC. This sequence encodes CASTRTGNEQYF.

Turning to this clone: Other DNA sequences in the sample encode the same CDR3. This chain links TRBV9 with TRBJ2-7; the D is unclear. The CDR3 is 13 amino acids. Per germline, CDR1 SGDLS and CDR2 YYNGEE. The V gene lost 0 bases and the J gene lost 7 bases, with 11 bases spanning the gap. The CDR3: CASSVGPLGEQYF. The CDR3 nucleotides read TGTGCCAGCAGCGTAGGGCCCCTCGGGGAGCAGTACTTC.

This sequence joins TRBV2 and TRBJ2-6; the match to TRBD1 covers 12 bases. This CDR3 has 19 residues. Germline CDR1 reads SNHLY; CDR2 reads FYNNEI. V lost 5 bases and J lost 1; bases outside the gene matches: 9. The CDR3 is CASSRKWGQGASGANVLTF. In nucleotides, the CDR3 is TGTGCCAGCAGTCGAAAGTGGGGACAGGGGGCATCTGGGGCCAACGTCCTGACTTTC.

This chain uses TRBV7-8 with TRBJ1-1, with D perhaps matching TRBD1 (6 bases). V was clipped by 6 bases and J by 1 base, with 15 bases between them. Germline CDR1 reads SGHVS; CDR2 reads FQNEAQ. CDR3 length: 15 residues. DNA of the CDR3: TGTGCCAGCAGTCTCCGGGACACGCCGAACACTGAAGCTTTCTTT. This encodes CASSLRDTPNTEAFF.